This passage covers 21 T cell receptor beta chains from one sample sequenced in a study of TIL therapy for anti-PD-1-resistant metastatic lung cancer. The immunoSEQ assay was v3. Libraries were prepared by immunoSEQ multiplex PCR; TCRdb keeps only in-frame clonotypes and omits some of them. The table has tens of thousands of clones, about two thirds seen once. Time point described: pre-treatment sample, taken before nivolumab and TIL therapy. This material consisted of blood, taken at baseline. Source of these receptors: a person between 25 and 80 years old with non-small cell lung cancer.

CDR3 nucleotides: TGTGCCAGCAGGGTTTACTCTGGAAACACCATATATTTT. Translation: CASRVYSGNTIYF. This chain joins TRBV2 and TRBJ1-3; D unclear. The V and J ends lost 6 bases and 0 bases respectively, with 6 bases between them. The CDR3 is 13 amino acids. The V gene's germline CDR1 is SNHLY and CDR2 FYNNEI.

V and J are TRBV6-1 and TRBJ2-3, with D unresolved. The CDR3 is made up of 15 amino acids. Trimming cost V 2 bases and J 2 bases, with 11 bases left between them. CDR1 is MNHNS, CDR2 SASEGT, per germline. CDR3 nucleotide sequence: TGTGCCAGCAGTGAATTGGTACAAGCCACAGATACGCAGTATTTT. It translates to CASSELVQATDTQYF.

This chain uses TRBV7-8 with TRBJ1-1; tentatively, D is TRBD1 (5 bases). Germline V gene data show CDR1 as SGHVS and CDR2 as FQNEAQ. Trimming left V 4 bases short and J 4 bases short, with 19 bases between. The CDR3 has 16 residues. This CDR3 reads CASSWSGSSGSTEAFF. The CDR3 DNA reads TGTGCCAGCAGCTGGTCAGGGAGCTCGGGGAGCACTGAAGCTTTCTTT.

The rearrangement links TRBV11-3 to TRBJ2-5; D may be TRBD2 (5 bases). The CDR3 is made up of 17 amino acids. Germline lookup yields CDR1 SGHNT and CDR2 YENEEA. Trimming took 1 base from V and 5 from J, leaving 20 bases between them. CDR3 in DNA: TGTGCCAGCAGCTTAGGTGATATCTGGGGAGAAGTGGAGACCCAGTACTTC. Translation: CASSLGDIWGEVETQYF.

This clone appeared a single time. The chain is built from TRBV28 and TRBJ2-6; 9 bases map to TRBD1. The V gene end was trimmed by 7 bases and the J gene end by 0 bases; junction bases not matched to a gene: 7. The germline CDR1 and CDR2 sequences are MDHEN and SYDVKM. This CDR3 contains 17 residues. For the CDR3, the DNA is TGTGCCAGCACCCCCGGGACAGGGTACTCTGGGGCCAACGTCCTGACTTTC. Encoded protein: CASTPGTGYSGANVLTF.

CDR3 DNA sequence: TGCGCCAGCAGCGGGGGGGACCGAGCTAACTATGGCTACACCTTC. The encoded protein is CASSGGDRANYGYTF. This chain joins TRBV5-1 and TRBJ1-2, with D possibly matching TRBD1 (5 bases). V lost 4 bases, J lost 0 bases, and 13 bases lay in between. This CDR3 has 15 amino acids. Germline CDR1 and CDR2: SGHRS and YFSETQ.

The V gene is TRBV11-2, the J gene TRBJ2-4; possibly TRBD2 for D (7 bases). V was shortened by 1 base and J by 5 bases, with 9 bases between the two germline ends. The germline V gene encodes CDR1 SGHAT and CDR2 FQNNGV. This CDR3 has 14 amino acids. CDR3 in amino acids: CASSLAGGENIQYF. The CDR3 bases are TGTGCCAGCAGCTTAGCGGGGGGCGAAAACATTCAGTACTTC.

The V call is TRBV4-1, the J call TRBJ2-2; D remains unclear. Germline loops: CDR1 MGHRA, CDR2 YSYEKL. V lost 8 bases and J 5 bases, leaving 9 bases between the germline ends. The CDR3 runs to 12 residues. The CDR3 loop reads CASQPATGELFF. The CDR3 bases are TGCGCCAGCCAGCCCGCGACCGGGGAGCTGTTTTTT.

This sequence joins TRBV5-1 and TRBJ1-4, with D uncertain. The length of the CDR3 is 13 residues. V was trimmed by 2 bases and J by 6 bases, leaving 8 bases between them. CDR1 and CDR2 from the germline V gene are SGHRS and YFSETQ. The CDR3 spells CASSFSGDEKLFF. The DNA for the CDR3 is TGCGCCAGCAGCTTTTCCGGAGATGAAAAACTGTTTTTT.

The CDR3 sequence is CAWQSWTHNSPLHF. Written as DNA, the CDR3 is TGTGCCTGGCAATCCTGGACCCATAATTCACCCCTCCACTTT. The genes are TRBV30 and TRBJ1-6; no reliable D call. This CDR3 comprises 14 residues. The V gene lost 5 bases and the J gene lost 5 bases, with 13 bases spanning the gap. The germline CDR1 and CDR2 sequences are GTSNPN and SVGIG (reference sequence).

This rearrangement joins TRBV2 to TRBJ2-1, with 11 bases aligning to TRBD1. Trimming removed 1 base from V and 2 bases from J; junction bases left unmatched: 1. The length of the CDR3 is 16 residues. Germline V gene sequence: CDR1 SNHLY, CDR2 FYNNEI. CDR3 DNA: TGTGCCAGCAGTGAAGAGGACAGGGGGCCCTACAATGAGCAGTTCTTC. Its translation: CASSEEDRGPYNEQFF.

This rearrangement joins TRBV7-8 to TRBJ2-7, with D possibly being TRBD1 or TRBD2 (5 bases each). CDR1 is SGHVS, CDR2 FQNEAQ, per germline. Deletions cut 1 base from V and 0 bases from J, with 13 bases between. The CDR3 extends over 16 amino acids. The CDR3: CASSLGTPQGSYEQYF. The CDR3 region has the DNA TGTGCCAGCAGCTTAGGGACTCCCCAGGGCTCCTACGAGCAGTACTTC.

The chain has TRBV10-2 and TRBJ2-5; D is perhaps TRBD2 (5 bases). The CDR3 contains 13 residues. Germline V gene sequence: CDR1 WSHSY, CDR2 SAAADI. V was pared by 7 bases and J by 0 bases, with 9 bases between. The CDR3 DNA follows: TGCGCCAGCAAGGCAGCGGACCAAGAGACCCAGTACTTC. Translation: CASKAADQETQYF.

This chain connects TRBV7-6 to TRBJ2-5; D call uncertain. The V end lost 6 bases, the J end lost 1 base, and 12 bases lay between the germline ends. There are 14 residues in the CDR3. Germline V gene sequence: CDR1 SGHVS, CDR2 FNYEAQ. CDR3 sequence reads: CASSIGRTQETQYF. The CDR3 nucleotides are TGTGCCAGCAGTATAGGACGGACCCAAGAGACCCAGTACTTC.

V usage is TRBV6-1 and J usage is TRBJ2-2, with 9 positions matching TRBD1. There are 16 residues in the CDR3. Germline loops: CDR1 MNHNS, CDR2 SASEGT. V lost 2 bases to trimming and J lost 1 base; unmatched junction nucleotides: 2. In DNA, the CDR3 is TGTGCCAGCAGTGAACCGGGACAGGGGAACACCGGGGAGCTGTTTTTT. Translating gives CASSEPGQGNTGELFF.

The chain joins TRBV9 to TRBJ2-2; no clear D gene. The CDR3 totals 14 residues. V was trimmed by 3 bases and J by 2 bases, leaving 8 bases between them. CDR1 and CDR2 (germline): SGDLS, YYNGEE. CDR3 bases: TGTGCCAGCAGCGCCACCATAAACACCGGGGAGCTGTTTTTT. This gives the protein CASSATINTGELFF.

The chain carries TRBV7-3 and TRBJ2-1; D remains unclear. Trimming cost V 1 base and J 0 bases, with 10 bases left between them. CDR1 SGHTA and CDR2 FQGTGA come from the germline V gene. The CDR3 extends over 16 amino acids. The CDR3 region is CASSLNQRSSYNEQFF. The CDR3 coding sequence is TGTGCCAGCAGCTTAAACCAACGAAGCTCCTACAATGAGCAGTTCTTC.

This rearrangement joins TRBV19 to TRBJ1-2; D possibly corresponds to TRBD1 (5 bases). Between the trimmed V and J ends, which lost 8 bases and 0 bases, there was a span of 10 bases. This CDR3 has 13 amino acids. In germline, CDR1 is LNHDA, CDR2 SQIVND (reference sequence). In nucleotides, the CDR3 is TGTGCCAGTCGGGGGAAGCCTAACTATGGCTACACCTTC. This gives the protein CASRGKPNYGYTF.

The chain employs TRBV30 and TRBJ2-5; 11 bases match TRBD2. V was pared by 0 bases and J by 4 bases, with 7 bases of the junction left unmatched. The CDR3 loop spans 16 amino acids. Germline V gives CDR1 GTSNPN, CDR2 SVGIG (reference sequence). CDR3 DNA: TGTGCCTGGAGTGTTGGGCTAGCGGGGGGAGGAGAGACCCAGTACTTC. Amino acids: CAWSVGLAGGGETQYF.

This clone was seen a handful of times. The J gene is TRBJ2-3, the V gene TRBV15; TRBD1 matches 7 bases. CDR1 is LNHNV, CDR2 YYDKDF, per germline (reference sequence). This CDR3 has 13 amino acids. Unmatched junction bases numbered 1, after V lost 4 bases and J lost 3 bases. CDR3 loop: CATSNRGTDTQYF. DNA of the CDR3: TGTGCCACCAGCAACAGGGGAACAGATACGCAGTATTTT.

The chain joins TRBV4-2 to TRBJ2-2, with TRBD1 as a possible D gene (6 bases). Looked up from germline, CDR1 is LGHNA and CDR2 is YNFKEQ. This CDR3 has 16 amino acids. V was cut by 0 bases and J by 4 bases, with 12 bases left in between. CDR3 DNA sequence: TGTGCCAGCAGCCAAGATAAGAGGGACATCACCGGGGAGCTGTTTTTT. Its translation is CASSQDKRDITGELFF.